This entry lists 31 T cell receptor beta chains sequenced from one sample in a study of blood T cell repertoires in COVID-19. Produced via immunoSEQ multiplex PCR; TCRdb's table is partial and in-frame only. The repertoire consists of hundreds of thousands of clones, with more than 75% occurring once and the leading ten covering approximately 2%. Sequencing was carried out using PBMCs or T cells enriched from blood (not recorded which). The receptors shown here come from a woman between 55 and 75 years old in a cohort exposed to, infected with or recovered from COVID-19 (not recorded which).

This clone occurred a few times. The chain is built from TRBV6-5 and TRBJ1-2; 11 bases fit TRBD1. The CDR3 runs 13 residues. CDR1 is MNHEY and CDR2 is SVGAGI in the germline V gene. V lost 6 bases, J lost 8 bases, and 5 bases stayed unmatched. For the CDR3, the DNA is TGTGCCAGCAGGTCGGGACAGGGGGTCGGCTACACCTTC. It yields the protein CASRSGQGVGYTF.

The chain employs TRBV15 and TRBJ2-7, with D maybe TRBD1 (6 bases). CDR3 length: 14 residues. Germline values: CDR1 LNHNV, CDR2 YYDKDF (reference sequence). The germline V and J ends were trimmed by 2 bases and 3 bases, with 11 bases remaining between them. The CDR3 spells CATSRFEQGYEQYF. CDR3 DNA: TGTGCCACCAGCAGATTCGAACAGGGCTACGAGCAGTACTTC.

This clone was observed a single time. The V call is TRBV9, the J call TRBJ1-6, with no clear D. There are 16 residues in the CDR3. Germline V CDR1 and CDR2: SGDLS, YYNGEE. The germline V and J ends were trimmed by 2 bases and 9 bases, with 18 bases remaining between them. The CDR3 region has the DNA TGTGCCAGCAGCGTGGATAGCCTCCTAATGGGTTCACCCCTCCACTTT. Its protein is CASSVDSLLMGSPLHF.

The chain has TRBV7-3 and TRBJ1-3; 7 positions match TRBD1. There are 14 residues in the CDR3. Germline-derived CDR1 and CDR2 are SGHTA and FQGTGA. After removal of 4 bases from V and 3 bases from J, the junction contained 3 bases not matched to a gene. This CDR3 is CASSSQGFGNTIYF. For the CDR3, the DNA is TGTGCCAGCAGCTCACAGGGGTTTGGAAACACCATATATTTT.

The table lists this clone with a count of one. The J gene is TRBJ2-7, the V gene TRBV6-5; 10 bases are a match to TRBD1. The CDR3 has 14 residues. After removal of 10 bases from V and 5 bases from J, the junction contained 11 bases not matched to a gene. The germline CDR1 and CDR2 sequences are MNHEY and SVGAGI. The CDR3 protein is CATQRDRGIDEQYF. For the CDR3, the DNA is TGTGCCACCCAAAGGGACAGGGGTATAGACGAGCAGTACTTC.

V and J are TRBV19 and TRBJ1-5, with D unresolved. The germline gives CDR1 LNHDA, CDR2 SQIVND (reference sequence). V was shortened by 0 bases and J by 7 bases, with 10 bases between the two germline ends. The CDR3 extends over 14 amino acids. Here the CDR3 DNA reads TGTGCCAGTAGTATAGAGGTTTTGAGGCAGCCCCAGCATTTT. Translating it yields CASSIEVLRQPQHF.

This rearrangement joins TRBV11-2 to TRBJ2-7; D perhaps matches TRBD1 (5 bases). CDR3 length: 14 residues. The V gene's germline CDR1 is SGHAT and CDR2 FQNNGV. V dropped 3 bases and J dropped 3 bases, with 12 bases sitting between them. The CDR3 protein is CASSLGRRDYEQYF. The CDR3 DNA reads TGTGCCAGCAGCTTGGGTCGCAGGGACTACGAGCAGTACTTC. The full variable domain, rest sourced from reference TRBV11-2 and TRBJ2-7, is EAGVAQSPRYKIIEKRQSVAFWCNPISGHATLYWYQQILGQGPKLLIQFQNNGVVDDSQLPKDRFSAERLKGVDSTLKIQPAKLEDSAVYLCASSLGRRDYEQYFGPGTRLTVT.

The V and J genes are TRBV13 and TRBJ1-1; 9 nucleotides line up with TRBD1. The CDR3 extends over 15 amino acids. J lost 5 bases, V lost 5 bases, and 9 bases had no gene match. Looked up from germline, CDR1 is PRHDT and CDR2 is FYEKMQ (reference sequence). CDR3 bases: TGTGCCAGCAGCCACCGGGACAGGGTTGTAACTGAAGCTTTCTTT. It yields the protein CASSHRDRVVTEAFF.

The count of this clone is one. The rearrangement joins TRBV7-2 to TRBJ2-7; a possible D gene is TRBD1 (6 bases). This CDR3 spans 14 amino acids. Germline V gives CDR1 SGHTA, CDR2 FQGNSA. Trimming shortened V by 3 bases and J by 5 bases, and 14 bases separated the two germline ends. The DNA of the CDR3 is TGTGCCAGCAGCTTCCGCCGGGACACCGACGAGCAGTACTTC. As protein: CASSFRRDTDEQYF.

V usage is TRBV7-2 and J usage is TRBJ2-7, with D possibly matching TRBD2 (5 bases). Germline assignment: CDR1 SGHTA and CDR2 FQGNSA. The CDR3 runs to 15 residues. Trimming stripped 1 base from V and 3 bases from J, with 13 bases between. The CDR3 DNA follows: TGTGCCAGCAGCTTAGGGGGTATCGGGGTCTACGAGCAGTACTTC. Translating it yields CASSLGGIGVYEQYF.

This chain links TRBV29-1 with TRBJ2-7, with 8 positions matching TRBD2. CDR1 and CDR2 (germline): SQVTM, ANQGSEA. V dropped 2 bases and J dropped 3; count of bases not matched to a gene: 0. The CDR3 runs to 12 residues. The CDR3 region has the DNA TGCAGCGTTGAACTAGCGGGCTACGAGCAGTACTTC. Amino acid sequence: CSVELAGYEQYF.

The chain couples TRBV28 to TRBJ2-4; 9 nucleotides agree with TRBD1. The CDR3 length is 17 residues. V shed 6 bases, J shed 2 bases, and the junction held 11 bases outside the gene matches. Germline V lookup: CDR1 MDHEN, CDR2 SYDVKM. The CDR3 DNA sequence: TGTGCCAGCAGCACCGGCGGGACAGGGTTAACCAAAAACATTCAGTACTTC. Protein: CASSTGGTGLTKNIQYF.

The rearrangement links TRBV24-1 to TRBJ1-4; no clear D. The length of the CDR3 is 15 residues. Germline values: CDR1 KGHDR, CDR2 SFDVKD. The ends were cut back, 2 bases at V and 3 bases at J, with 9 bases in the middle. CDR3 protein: CATSDSATANEKLFF. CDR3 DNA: TGTGCCACCAGTGATTCAGCGACCGCTAATGAAAAACTGTTTTTT.

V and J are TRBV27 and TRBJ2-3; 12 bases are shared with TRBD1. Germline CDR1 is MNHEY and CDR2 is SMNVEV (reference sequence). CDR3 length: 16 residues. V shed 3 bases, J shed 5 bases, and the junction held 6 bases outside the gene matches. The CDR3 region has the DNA TGTGCCAGCAGTTTGTTAGGGGACAGGGGGCGAGATACGCAGTATTTT. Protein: CASSLLGDRGRDTQYF.

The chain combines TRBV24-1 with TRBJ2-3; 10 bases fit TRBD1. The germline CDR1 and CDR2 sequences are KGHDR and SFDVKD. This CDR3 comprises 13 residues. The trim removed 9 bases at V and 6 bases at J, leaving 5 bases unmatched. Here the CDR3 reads CATGTGARDTQYF. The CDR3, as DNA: TGTGCCACCGGGACAGGGGCGCGGGATACGCAGTATTTT.

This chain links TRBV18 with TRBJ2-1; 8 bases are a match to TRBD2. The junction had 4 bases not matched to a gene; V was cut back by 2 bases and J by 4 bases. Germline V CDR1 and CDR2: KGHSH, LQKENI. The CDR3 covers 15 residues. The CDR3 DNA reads TGTGCCAGCTCACCAACGACTAGCGTATACAATGAGCAGTTCTTC. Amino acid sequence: CASSPTTSVYNEQFF.

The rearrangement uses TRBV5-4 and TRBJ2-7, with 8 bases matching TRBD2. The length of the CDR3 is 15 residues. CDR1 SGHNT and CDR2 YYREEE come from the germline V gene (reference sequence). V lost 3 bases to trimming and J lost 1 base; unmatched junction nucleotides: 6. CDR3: CASSSGLGFSYEQYF. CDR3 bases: TGTGCCAGCAGCTCGGGACTAGGGTTTTCCTACGAGCAGTACTTC.

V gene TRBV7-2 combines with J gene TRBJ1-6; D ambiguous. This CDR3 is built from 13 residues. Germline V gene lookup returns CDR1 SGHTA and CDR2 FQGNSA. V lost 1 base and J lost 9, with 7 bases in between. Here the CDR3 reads CASSLEQSSPLHF. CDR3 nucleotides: TGTGCCAGCAGCTTAGAACAGAGTTCACCCCTCCACTTT.

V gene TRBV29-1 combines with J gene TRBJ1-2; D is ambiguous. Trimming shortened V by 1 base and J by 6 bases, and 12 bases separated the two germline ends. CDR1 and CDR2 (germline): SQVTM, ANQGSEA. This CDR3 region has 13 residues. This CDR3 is CSVEGSGENGYTF. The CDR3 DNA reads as TGCAGCGTTGAAGGAAGTGGGGAGAATGGCTACACCTTC.

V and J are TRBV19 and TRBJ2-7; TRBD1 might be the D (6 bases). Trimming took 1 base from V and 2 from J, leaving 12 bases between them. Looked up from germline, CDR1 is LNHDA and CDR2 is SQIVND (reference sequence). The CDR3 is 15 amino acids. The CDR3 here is CASSIVPGQTYEQYF. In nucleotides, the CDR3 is TGTGCCAGTAGTATAGTACCGGGACAAACCTACGAGCAGTACTTC.

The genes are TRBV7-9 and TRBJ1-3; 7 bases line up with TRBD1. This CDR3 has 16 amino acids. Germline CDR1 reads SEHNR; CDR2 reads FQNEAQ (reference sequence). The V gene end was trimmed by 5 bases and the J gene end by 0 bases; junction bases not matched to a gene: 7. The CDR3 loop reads CASSTRQGHSGNTIYF. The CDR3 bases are TGTGCCAGCAGCACCCGACAGGGCCACTCTGGAAACACCATATATTTT.

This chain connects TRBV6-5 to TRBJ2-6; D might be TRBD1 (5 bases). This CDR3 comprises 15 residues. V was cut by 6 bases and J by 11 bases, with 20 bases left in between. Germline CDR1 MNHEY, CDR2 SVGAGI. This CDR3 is CASSSKQARQDVLTF. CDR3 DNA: TGTGCCAGCAGCTCCAAACAGGCACGGCAAGACGTCCTGACTTTC.

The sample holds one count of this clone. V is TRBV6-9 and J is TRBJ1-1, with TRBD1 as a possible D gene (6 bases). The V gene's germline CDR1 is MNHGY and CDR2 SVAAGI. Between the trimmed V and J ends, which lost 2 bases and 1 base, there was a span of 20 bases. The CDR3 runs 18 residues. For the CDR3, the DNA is TGTGCCAGCAGTTATCCCAAGCCAAAGGGACAACCGAACACTGAAGCTTTCTTT. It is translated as CASSYPKPKGQPNTEAFF.

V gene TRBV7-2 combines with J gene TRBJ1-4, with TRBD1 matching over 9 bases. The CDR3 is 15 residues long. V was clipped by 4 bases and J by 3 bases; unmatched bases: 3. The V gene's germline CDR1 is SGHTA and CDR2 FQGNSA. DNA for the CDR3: TGTGCCAGCAGCTCCCGACAGGGGGCTAATGAAAAACTGTTTTTT. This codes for CASSSRQGANEKLFF.

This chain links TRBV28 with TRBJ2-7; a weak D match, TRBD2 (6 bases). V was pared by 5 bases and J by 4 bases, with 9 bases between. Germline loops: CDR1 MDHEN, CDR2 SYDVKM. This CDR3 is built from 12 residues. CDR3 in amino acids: CASSAGRYEQYF. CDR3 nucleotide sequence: TGTGCCAGCAGTGCCGGGAGATACGAGCAGTACTTC.

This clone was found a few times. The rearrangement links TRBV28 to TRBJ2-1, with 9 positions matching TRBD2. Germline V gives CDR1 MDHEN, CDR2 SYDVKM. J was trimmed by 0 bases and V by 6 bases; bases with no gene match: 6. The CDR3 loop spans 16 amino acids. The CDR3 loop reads CASSPLSGSSYNEQFF. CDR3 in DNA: TGTGCCAGCAGCCCCCTTAGCGGGAGCTCCTACAATGAGCAGTTCTTC. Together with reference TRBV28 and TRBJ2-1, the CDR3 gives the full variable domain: DVKVTQSSRYLVKRTGEKVFLECVQDMDHENMFWYRQDPGLGLRLIYFSYDVKMKEKGDIPEGYSVSREKKERFSLILESASTNQTSMYLCASSPLSGSSYNEQFFGPGTRLTVL.

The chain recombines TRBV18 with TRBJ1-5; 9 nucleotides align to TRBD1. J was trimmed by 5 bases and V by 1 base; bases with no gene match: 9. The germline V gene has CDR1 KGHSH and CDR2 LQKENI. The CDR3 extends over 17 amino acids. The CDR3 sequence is CASSPRSGQGFDQPQHF. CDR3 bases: TGTGCCAGCTCACCACGATCGGGACAGGGATTTGATCAGCCCCAGCATTTT.

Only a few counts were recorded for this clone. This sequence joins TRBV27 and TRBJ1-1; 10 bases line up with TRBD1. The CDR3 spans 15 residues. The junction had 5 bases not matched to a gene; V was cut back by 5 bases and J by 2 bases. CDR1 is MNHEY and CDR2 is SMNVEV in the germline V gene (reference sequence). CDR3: CASSPRDRGNTEAFF. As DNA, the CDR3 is TGTGCCAGCAGTCCCCGGGACAGGGGAAACACTGAAGCTTTCTTT.

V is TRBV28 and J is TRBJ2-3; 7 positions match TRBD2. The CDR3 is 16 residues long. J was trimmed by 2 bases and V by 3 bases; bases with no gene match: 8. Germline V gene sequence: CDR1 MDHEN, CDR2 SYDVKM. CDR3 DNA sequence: TGTGCCAGCAGTTTCCTCGGGGGGTTAAACACAGATACGCAGTATTTT. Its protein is CASSFLGGLNTDTQYF.

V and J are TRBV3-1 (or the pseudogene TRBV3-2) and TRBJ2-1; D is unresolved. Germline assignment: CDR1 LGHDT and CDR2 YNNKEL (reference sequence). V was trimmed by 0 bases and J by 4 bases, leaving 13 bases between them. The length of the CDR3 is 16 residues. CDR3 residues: CASSQERGGAYNEQFF. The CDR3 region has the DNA TGTGCCAGCAGCCAAGAACGAGGCGGAGCTTACAATGAGCAGTTCTTC.

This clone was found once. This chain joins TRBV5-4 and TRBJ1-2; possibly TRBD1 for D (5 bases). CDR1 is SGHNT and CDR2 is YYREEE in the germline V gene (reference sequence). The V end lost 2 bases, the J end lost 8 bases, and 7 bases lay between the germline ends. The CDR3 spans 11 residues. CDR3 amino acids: CASSLRGGYTF. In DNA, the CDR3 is TGTGCCAGCAGCTTACGGGGGGGCTACACCTTC.